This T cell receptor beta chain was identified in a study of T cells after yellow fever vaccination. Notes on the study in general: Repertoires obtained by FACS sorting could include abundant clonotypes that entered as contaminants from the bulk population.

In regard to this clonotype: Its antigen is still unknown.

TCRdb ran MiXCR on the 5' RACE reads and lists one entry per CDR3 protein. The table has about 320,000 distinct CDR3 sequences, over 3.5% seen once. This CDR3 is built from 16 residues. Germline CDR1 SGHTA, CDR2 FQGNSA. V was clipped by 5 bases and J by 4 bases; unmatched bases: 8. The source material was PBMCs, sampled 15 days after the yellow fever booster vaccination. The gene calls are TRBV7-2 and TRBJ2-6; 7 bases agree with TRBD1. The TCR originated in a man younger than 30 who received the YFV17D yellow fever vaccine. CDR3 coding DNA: TGTGCCAGCAGCCCACACACAGGGGCCGGGGCCAACGTCCTGACTTTC. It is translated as CASSPHTGAGANVLTF.